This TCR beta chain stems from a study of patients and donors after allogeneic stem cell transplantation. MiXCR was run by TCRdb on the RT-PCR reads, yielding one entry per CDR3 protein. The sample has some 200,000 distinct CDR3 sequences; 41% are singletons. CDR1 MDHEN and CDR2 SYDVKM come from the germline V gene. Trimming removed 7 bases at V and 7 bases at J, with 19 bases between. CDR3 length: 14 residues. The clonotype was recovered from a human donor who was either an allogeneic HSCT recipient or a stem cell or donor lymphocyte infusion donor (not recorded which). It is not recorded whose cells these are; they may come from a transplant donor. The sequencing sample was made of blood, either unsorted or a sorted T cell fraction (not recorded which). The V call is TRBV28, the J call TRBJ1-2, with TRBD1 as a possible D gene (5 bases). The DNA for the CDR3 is TGTGCCAGCACCCTAGTATCAGGGCTCGGTGGCTACACCTTC. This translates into CASTLVSGLGGYTF.